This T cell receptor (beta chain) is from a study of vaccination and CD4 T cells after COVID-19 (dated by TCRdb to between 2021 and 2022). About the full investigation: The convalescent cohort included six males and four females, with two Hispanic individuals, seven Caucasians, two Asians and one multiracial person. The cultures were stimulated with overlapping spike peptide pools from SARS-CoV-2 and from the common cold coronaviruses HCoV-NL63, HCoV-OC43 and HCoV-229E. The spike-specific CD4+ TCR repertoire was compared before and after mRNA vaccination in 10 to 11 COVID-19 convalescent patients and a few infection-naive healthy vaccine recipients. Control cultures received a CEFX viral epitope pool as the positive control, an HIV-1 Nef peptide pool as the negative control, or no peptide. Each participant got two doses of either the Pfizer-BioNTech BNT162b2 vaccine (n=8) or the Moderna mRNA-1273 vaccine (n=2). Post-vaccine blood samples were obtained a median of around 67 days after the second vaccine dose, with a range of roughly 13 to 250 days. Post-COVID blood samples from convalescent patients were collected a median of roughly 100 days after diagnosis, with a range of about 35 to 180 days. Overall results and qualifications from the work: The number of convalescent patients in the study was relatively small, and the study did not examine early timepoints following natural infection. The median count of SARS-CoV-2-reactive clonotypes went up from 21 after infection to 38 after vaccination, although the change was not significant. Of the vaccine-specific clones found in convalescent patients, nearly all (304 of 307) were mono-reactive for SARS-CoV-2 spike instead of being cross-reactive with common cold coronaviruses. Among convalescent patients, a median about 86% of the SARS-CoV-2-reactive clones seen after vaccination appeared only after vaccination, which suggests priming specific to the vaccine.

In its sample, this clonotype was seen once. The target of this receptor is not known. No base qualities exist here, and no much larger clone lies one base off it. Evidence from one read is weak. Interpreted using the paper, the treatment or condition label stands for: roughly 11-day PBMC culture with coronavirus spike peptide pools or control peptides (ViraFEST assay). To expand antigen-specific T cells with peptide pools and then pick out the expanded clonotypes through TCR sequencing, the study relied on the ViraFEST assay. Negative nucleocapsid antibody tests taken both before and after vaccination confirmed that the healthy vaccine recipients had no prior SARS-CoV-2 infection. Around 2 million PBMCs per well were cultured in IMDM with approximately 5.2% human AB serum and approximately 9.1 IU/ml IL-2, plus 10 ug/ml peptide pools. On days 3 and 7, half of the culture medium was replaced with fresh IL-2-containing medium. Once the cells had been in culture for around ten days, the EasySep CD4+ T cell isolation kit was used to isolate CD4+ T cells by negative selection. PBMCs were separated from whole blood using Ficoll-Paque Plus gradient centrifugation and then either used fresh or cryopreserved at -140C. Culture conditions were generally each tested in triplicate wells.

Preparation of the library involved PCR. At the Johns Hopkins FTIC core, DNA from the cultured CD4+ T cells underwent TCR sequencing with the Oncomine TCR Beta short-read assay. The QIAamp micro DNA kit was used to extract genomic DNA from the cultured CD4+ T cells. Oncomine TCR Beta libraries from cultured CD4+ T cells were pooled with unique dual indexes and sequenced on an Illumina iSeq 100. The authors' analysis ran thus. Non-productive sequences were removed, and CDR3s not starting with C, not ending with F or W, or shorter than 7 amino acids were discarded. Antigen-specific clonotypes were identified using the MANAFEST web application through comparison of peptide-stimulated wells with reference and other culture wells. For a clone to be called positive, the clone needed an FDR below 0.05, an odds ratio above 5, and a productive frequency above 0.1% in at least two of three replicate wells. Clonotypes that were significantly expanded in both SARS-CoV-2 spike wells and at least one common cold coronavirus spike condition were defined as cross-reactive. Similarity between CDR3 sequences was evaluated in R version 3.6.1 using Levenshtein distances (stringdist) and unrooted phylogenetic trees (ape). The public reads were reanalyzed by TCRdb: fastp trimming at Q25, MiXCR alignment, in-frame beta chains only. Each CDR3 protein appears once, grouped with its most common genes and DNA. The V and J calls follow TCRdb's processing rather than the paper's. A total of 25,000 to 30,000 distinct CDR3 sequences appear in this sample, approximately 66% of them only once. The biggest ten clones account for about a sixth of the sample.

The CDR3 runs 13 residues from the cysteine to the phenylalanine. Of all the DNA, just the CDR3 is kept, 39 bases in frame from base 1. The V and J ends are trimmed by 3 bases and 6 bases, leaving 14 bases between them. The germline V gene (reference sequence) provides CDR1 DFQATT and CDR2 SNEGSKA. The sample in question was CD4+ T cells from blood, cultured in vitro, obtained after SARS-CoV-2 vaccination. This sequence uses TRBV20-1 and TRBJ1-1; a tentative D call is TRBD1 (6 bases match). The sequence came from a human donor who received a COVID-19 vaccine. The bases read TGCAGTGCTAGTATGGGGGGCGATGCTGAAGCTTTCTTT. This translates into CSASMGGDAEAFF.